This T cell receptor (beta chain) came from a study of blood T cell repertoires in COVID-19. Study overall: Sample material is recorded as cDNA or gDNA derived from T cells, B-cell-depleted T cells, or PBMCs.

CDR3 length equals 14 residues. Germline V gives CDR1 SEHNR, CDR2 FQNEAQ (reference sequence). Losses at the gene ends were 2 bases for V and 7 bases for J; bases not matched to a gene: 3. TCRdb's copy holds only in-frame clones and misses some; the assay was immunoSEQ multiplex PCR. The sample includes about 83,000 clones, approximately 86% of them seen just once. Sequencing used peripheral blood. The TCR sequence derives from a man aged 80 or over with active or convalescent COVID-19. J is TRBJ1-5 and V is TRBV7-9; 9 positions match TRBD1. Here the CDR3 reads CASSLTTGGQPQHF. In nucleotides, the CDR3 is TGTGCCAGCAGCTTAACGACAGGGGGACAGCCCCAGCATTTT.